This T cell receptor beta chain was obtained from a study of cytomegalovirus exposure and HLA in healthy donors. Germline CDR1 and CDR2: MNHEY and SVGAGI. This CDR3 is 15 amino acids long. V was trimmed by 5 bases and J by 4 bases, leaving 15 bases between them. This clone was recorded a few times. What it binds is unknown. Profiled with immunoSEQ multiplex PCR; TCRdb holds only in-frame clones, not every one. The sample lists 150,000 or so clones; 89% were seen once. The study, taken as a whole, reports: Some TCR beta chains (roughly 150 of them) were listed as cytomegalovirus-associated. Under in vitro conditions, a few CMV-associated chains were confirmed as specific for CMV antigens.

The sequencing input was PBMCs. The receptor comes from a woman under 30 in good health and CMV-seropositive. This chain links TRBV6-5 with TRBJ1-5; D is possibly TRBD1 (6 bases). The CDR3 DNA follows: TGTGCCAGCAGTACACAGGGCACCGGGAATCAGCCCCAGCATTTT. Translated, it gives CASSTQGTGNQPQHF.